These 13 T cell receptor beta chains originate from one sample sequenced in a study of blood T cell repertoires in COVID-19. Here immunoSEQ multiplex PCR was the method, and the copy in TCRdb shows in-frame clones only, minus some. The sample lists approximately 310,000 clones, about nine tenths occurring once. The sequenced sample was PBMCs or T cells enriched from blood (not recorded which). These receptors originate from a man aged 60 to 69 who had recovered from COVID-19.

V is TRBV19 and J is TRBJ1-5, with 9 bases identical to TRBD1. V lost 5 bases, J lost 7 bases, and 6 bases stayed unmatched. From germline, CDR1 is LNHDA and CDR2 SQIVND (reference sequence). The CDR3 contains 14 residues. The DNA for the CDR3 is TGTGCCAGTAGTTTGGACAGGGGTGGACAGCCCCAGCATTTT. It codes for CASSLDRGGQPQHF.

The genes are TRBV7-3 and TRBJ2-1; 13 positions match TRBD2. CDR1 and CDR2 from the germline V gene are SGHTA and FQGTGA. CDR3 size: 16 residues. Trimming removed 1 base from V and 7 bases from J; junction bases left unmatched: 4. The CDR3 is CASSLNPTSGRNEQFF. In DNA form, the CDR3 reads TGTGCCAGCAGCTTAAACCCGACTAGCGGGAGGAATGAGCAGTTCTTC.

The CDR3 DNA sequence: TGTGCCAGCAGCGTAGTTCCTAGTCTAGGCTTTGAGCAGTTCTTC. Translation: CASSVVPSLGFEQFF. This chain connects TRBV9 to TRBJ2-1, with no clear D. This CDR3 has 15 residues. Germline loops: CDR1 SGDLS, CDR2 YYNGEE. The V and J ends lost 0 bases and 9 bases respectively, with 16 bases between them.

The chain combines TRBV7-3 with TRBJ1-2; weak D call: TRBD1 (6 bases). CDR3 size: 16 residues. Germline CDR1 is SGHTA and CDR2 is FQGTGA. Between the trimmed V and J ends, which lost 0 bases and 6 bases, there was a span of 17 bases. The CDR3 DNA sequence: TGTGCCAGCAGCTTAACGGGGGACATTCGGCTCGATGGCTACACCTTC. This encodes CASSLTGDIRLDGYTF.

This clone showed up just once. This sequence joins TRBV9 and TRBJ2-5; no clear D gene. V lost 4 bases, J lost 4 bases, and 5 bases lay in between. Germline assignment: CDR1 SGDLS and CDR2 YYNGEE. This CDR3 is 11 amino acids long. CDR3 residues: CASSIGETQYF. In nucleotides, the CDR3 is TGTGCCAGCAGCATCGGAGAGACCCAGTACTTC.

The chain has TRBV12-3 or TRBV12-4 and TRBJ1-1, with D possibly matching TRBD1 (5 bases). V shed 4 bases and J shed 11 bases, with 17 bases lying between them. This CDR3 is built from 13 residues. The CDR3 is CASSSMGGVRAFF. DNA of the CDR3: TGTGCCAGCAGTTCAATGGGGGGGGTTAGGGCTTTCTTT.

The gene calls are TRBV4-2 and TRBJ2-7, with D possibly being TRBD1 (9 bases). Per germline, CDR1 LGHNA and CDR2 YNFKEQ. CDR3 length: 15 residues. Trimming took off 4 bases at V and 2 bases at J, with 15 bases between the two ends. CDR3 sequence: CASSPGGDRAYEQYF. CDR3 nucleotide sequence: TGTGCCAGCAGCCCGGGGGGGGACAGGGCCTACGAGCAGTACTTC.

J is TRBJ2-3 and V is TRBV28, with 13 bases matching TRBD2. Per the germline V gene, CDR1 is MDHEN and CDR2 is SYDVKM. This CDR3 spans 17 amino acids. The trim removed 4 bases at V and 4 bases at J, leaving 8 bases unmatched. The CDR3 DNA sequence: TGTGCCAGCAGTTCCCCCACTAGCGGGAGGGCCGCAGATACGCAGTATTTT. Its translation is CASSSPTSGRAADTQYF.

V and J are TRBV24-1 and TRBJ2-3; D may be TRBD1 (6 bases). The germline CDR1 and CDR2 sequences are KGHDR and SFDVKD. V dropped 1 base and J dropped 4 bases, with 17 bases sitting between them. The CDR3 is 17 residues long. CDR3 region: CATSDFRSWDNPDTQYF. The CDR3 coding sequence is TGTGCCACCAGTGATTTCCGTTCTTGGGACAACCCAGATACGCAGTATTTT.

This chain links TRBV9 with TRBJ2-2, with a tentative D call TRBD2 (6 bases). Per germline, CDR1 SGDLS and CDR2 YYNGEE. CDR3 size: 15 residues. Trimming cost V 0 bases and J 6 bases, with 12 bases left between them. The CDR3: CASSVDWGVAGELFF. The DNA for the CDR3 is TGTGCCAGCAGCGTAGACTGGGGGGTGGCCGGGGAGCTGTTTTTT. Looking up the rest from reference TRBV9 and TRBJ2-2 gives the full variable domain: DSGVTQTPKHLITATGQRVTLRCSPRSGDLSVYWYQQSLDQGLQFLIQYYNGEERAKGNILERFSAQQFPDLHSELNLSSLELGDSALYFCASSVDWGVAGELFFGEGSRLTVL.

J is TRBJ2-1 and V is TRBV19, with 8 bases matching TRBD2. Germline values: CDR1 LNHDA, CDR2 SQIVND (reference sequence). This CDR3 has 15 amino acids. V lost 7 bases, J lost 0 bases, and 5 bases stayed unmatched. CDR3 sequence: CASIGLATSYNEQFF. DNA of the CDR3: TGTGCCAGTATCGGACTAGCCACCTCCTACAATGAGCAGTTCTTC.

This clone has just one count. The rearrangement uses TRBV28 and TRBJ2-3; D perhaps matches TRBD2 (6 bases). This CDR3 region has 13 residues. V dropped 5 bases and J dropped 4 bases, with 10 bases sitting between them. Germline CDR1 is MDHEN and CDR2 is SYDVKM. In DNA form, the CDR3 reads TGTGCCAGCAGTGTAGCGGTGGCAGATACGCAGTATTTT. This translates into CASSVAVADTQYF. Using reference TRBV28 and TRBJ2-3 for the parts outside the CDR3, the full variable domain is DVKVTQSSRYLVKRTGEKVFLECVQDMDHENMFWYRQDPGLGLRLIYFSYDVKMKEKGDIPEGYSVSREKKERFSLILESASTNQTSMYLCASSVAVADTQYFGPGTRLTVL.

J is TRBJ1-1 and V is TRBV18, with D perhaps matching TRBD1 (6 bases). With 3 bases removed from V and 3 bases from J, the gap between germline ends came to 8 bases. The CDR3 sequence is 13 residues long. Per the germline V gene, CDR1 is KGHSH and CDR2 is LQKENI. The CDR3 sequence is CASSPDRYTEAFF. The DNA for the CDR3 is TGTGCCAGCTCACCTGACAGGTACACTGAAGCTTTCTTT.